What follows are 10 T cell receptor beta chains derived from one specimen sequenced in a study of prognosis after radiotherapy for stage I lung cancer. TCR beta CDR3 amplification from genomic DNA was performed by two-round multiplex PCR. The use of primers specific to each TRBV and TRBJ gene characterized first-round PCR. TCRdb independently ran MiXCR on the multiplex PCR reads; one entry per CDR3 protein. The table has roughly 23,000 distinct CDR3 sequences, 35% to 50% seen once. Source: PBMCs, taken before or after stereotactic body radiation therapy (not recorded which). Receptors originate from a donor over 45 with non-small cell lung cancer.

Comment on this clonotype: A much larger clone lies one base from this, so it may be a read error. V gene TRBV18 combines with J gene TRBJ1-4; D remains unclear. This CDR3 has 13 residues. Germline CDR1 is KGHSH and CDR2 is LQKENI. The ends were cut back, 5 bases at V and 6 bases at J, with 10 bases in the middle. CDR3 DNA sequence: TGTGCCAGCTCATCACGGCGGTATGAAAAACTGTTTTTT. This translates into CASSSRRYEKLFF.

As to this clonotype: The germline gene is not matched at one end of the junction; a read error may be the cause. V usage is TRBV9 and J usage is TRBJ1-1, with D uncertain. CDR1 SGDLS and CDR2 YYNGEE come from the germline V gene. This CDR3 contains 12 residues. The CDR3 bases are TGTGCCAGCACCGAGGCAAAAACTGAAGATTTCTTT. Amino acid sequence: CASTEAKTEDFF.

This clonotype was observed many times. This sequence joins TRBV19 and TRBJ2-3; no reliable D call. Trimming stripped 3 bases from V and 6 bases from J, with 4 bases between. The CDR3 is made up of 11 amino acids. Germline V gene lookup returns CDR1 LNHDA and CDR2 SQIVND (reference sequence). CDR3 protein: CASSMRDTQYF. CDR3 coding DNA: TGTGCCAGTAGTATGCGGGATACGCAGTATTTT. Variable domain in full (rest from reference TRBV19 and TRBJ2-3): DGGITQSPKYLFRKEGQNVTLSCEQNLNHDAMYWYRQDPGQGLRLIYYSQIVNDFQKGDIAEGYSVSREKKESFPLTVTSAQKNPTAFYLCASSMRDTQYFGPGTRLTVL.

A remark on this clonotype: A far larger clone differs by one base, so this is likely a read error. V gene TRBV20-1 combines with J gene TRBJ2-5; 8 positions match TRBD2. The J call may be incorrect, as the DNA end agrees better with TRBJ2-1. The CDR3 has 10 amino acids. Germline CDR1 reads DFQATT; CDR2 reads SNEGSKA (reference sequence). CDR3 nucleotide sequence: TGCAGTTCTAGACGGACTAGCCAGTTCTTC. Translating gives CSSRRTSQFF.

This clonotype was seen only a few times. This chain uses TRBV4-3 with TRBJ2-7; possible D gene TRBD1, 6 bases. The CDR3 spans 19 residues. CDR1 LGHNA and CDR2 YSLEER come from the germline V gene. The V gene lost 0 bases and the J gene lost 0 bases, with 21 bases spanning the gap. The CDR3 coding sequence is TGCGCCAGCAGCCAAGATGAAGGGTTTTCCCGGGACAACTCCTACGAGCAGTACTTC. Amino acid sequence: CASSQDEGFSRDNSYEQYF.

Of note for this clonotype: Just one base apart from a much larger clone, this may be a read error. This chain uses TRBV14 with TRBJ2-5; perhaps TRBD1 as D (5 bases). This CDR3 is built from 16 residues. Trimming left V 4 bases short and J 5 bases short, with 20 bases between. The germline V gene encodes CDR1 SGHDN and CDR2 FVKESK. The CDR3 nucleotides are TGTGCCAGCAGCCGTACCCCCGGAGTGCAGGGTGAGACCCAGTACTTC. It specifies CASSRTPGVQGETQYF.

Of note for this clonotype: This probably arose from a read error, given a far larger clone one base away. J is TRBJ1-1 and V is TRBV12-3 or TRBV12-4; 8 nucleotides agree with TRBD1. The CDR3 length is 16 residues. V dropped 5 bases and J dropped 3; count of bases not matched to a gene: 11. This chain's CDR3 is CASSVVPGGMDTEAFF. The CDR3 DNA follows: TGTGCCAGCAGTGTTGTGCCAGGGGGCATGGACACTGAAGCTTTCTTT.

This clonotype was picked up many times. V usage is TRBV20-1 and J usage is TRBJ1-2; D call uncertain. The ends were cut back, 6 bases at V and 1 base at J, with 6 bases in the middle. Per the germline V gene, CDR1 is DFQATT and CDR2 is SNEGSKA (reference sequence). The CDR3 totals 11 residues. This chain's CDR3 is CSARLNYGYTF. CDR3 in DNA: TGCAGTGCACGTCTTAACTATGGCTACACCTTC.

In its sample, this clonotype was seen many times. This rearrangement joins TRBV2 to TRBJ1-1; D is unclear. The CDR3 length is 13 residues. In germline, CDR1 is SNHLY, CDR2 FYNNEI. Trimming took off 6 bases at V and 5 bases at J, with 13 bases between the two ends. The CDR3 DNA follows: TGTGCCAGCAGCCTTAGTCTCGGTACTGAAGCTTTCTTT. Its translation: CASSLSLGTEAFF. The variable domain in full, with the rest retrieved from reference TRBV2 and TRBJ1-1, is EPEVTQTPSHQVTQMGQEVILRCVPISNHLYFYWYRQILGQKVEFLVSFYNNEISEKSEIFDDQFSVERPDGSNFTLKIRSTKLEDSAMYFCASSLSLGTEAFFGQGTRLTVV.

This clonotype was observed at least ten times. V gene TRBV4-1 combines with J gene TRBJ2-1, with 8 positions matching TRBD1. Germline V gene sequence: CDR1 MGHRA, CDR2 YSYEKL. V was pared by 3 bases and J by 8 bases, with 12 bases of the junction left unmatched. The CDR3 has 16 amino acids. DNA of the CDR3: TGCGCCAGCAGCCAGTCCCAGGGGGCCCTCAGGGATGAGCAGTTCTTC. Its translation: CASSQSQGALRDEQFF.